This entry lists 18 T cell receptor beta chains sequenced from one sample in a study of T cells in Graves' hyperthyroidism and ophthalmopathy. Amplification of TCR beta CDR3 regions used RNA as the template. First-round RT-PCR of the TCR CDR3 relied on the HTBI primer set. TCRdb ran MiXCR on the multiplex PCR reads and lists one entry per CDR3 protein. The table lists 96,000 or so distinct CDR3 sequences, around 50% of them singletons. The specimen sequenced was blood. These TCRs come from a woman aged 35 to 49 with Graves' hyperthyroidism.

V and J are TRBV5-4 and TRBJ2-7; the match to TRBD2 covers 8 bases. Germline CDR1 is SGHNT and CDR2 is YYREEE (reference sequence). V shed 4 bases, J shed 4 bases, and the junction held 13 bases outside the gene matches. The length of the CDR3 is 16 residues. This CDR3 is CASSPLAGTYPYEQYF. The CDR3 DNA is TGTGCCAGCAGCCCATTAGCGGGAACTTACCCGTACGAGCAGTACTTC.

This clonotype was seen many times. The V and J genes are TRBV2 and TRBJ1-3, with D hard to call. With 7 bases removed from V and 3 bases from J, the gap between germline ends came to 10 bases. The CDR3 totals 13 residues. Germline lookup yields CDR1 SNHLY and CDR2 FYNNEI. CDR3 loop: CASIREGGNTIYF. CDR3 bases: TGTGCCAGCATCCGGGAGGGTGGAAACACCATATATTTT.

The chain recombines TRBV11-2 with TRBJ2-6, with TRBD1 identical over 8 bases. Trimming cost V 4 bases and J 5 bases; bases outside gene matches: 7. Germline V lookup: CDR1 SGHAT, CDR2 FQNNGV. The CDR3 loop spans 16 amino acids. The CDR3 DNA reads as TGTGCCAGCAGCTCCTCGGACAGGGTTTGGGCCAACGTCCTGACTTTC. This sequence encodes CASSSSDRVWANVLTF.

As concerns this clonotype: It is likely a read error, because the conserved phenylalanine at the end of the CDR3 is missing. The DNA is left out, because the CDR3 cannot be placed on it with certainty; the CDR3 is given as TCRdb lists it. The chain links TRBV10-1 to TRBJ2-5; the table gives TRBD2 as D, unverified against the DNA. The CDR3 sequence runs 10 residues, both termini included. Germline assignment: CDR1 WNHNN and CDR2 SYGVQD (reference sequence). CDR3 in amino acids: CASSMGGRSY.

This chain links TRBV7-3 with TRBJ1-2, with no clear D. Deletions cut 0 bases from V and 2 bases from J, with 10 bases between. CDR1 is SGHTA and CDR2 is FQGTGA in the germline V gene. There are 15 residues in the CDR3. The CDR3 nucleotides are TGTGCCAGCAGCTTAACGGGAGGGCCAAACTATGGCTACACCTTC. Protein sequence: CASSLTGGPNYGYTF.

CDR3 nucleotides: TGCAGCCAAGATGGCAGGGCGAAGACTGAAGCTTTCTTT. This encodes CSQDGRAKTEAFF. The J gene is TRBJ1-1, the V gene TRBV29-1, with a tentative D call TRBD1 (5 bases). The CDR3 length is 13 residues. Trimming stripped 8 bases from V and 5 bases from J, with 18 bases between. Germline assignment: CDR1 SQVTM and CDR2 ANQGSEA.

This clonotype was found many times. Germline is not matched at one junction end, which may reflect a read error. The V and J genes are TRBV7-3 and TRBJ2-7, with TRBD1 matching 8 bases. This CDR3 has 12 residues. The germline gives CDR1 SGHTA, CDR2 FQGTGA. CDR3 amino acids: CASSLLGQELYF. In nucleotides, the CDR3 is TGTGCCAGCAGCTTATTGGGACAGGAGCTGTACTTC.

This clonotype has ten or more counts. The chain is built from TRBV6-1 and TRBJ1-5, with a tentative D call TRBD1 (5 bases). The germline V gene encodes CDR1 MNHNS and CDR2 SASEGT. This CDR3 has 14 residues. The V end lost 2 bases, the J end lost 4 bases, and 9 bases lay between the germline ends. CDR3 loop: CASSERAGNQPQHF. CDR3 coding DNA: TGTGCCAGCAGTGAAAGGGCAGGGAATCAGCCCCAGCATTTT.

The rearrangement links TRBV7-2 to TRBJ2-5; D is unclear. The CDR3 length is 11 residues. Germline loops: CDR1 SGHTA, CDR2 FQGNSA. Trimming left V 1 base short and J 7 bases short, with 4 bases between. The CDR3 loop is CASSLVATQYF. In DNA form, the CDR3 reads TGTGCCAGCAGCTTAGTCGCGACCCAGTACTTC.

The chain uses TRBV20-1 and TRBJ1-1; TRBD1 aligns across 10 bases. Losses at the gene ends were 3 bases for V and 3 bases for J; bases not matched to a gene: 7. The CDR3 is 15 amino acids. Looked up from germline, CDR1 is DFQATT and CDR2 is SNEGSKA (reference sequence). The CDR3 DNA reads as TGCAGTGCTAGTGGCGTTGGGACAGGGGACACTGAAGCTTTCTTT. Residues: CSASGVGTGDTEAFF.

Ten or more counts support this clonotype. The rearrangement uses TRBV4-3 and TRBJ2-5; 7 positions agree with TRBD1. V gave up 5 bases and J gave up 4 bases; unmatched junction bases: 13. The CDR3 spans 16 residues. Per germline, CDR1 LGHNA and CDR2 YSLEER. The CDR3 reads CASSEGNRGSRETQYF. CDR3 nucleotides: TGCGCCAGCAGCGAAGGGAACAGGGGATCCCGAGAGACCCAGTACTTC.

This sequence joins TRBV25-1 and TRBJ1-1, with 9 bases that match TRBD1. Germline V gene lookup returns CDR1 MGHDK and CDR2 SYGVNS. This CDR3 comprises 15 residues. Written as DNA, the CDR3 is TGTGCTAGAGACTCCGGGACAGGGAGAAACACTGAAGCTTTCTTT. This codes for CARDSGTGRNTEAFF.

V gene TRBV15 combines with J gene TRBJ2-7, with D unclear. Trimming took 3 bases from V and 2 from J, leaving 8 bases between them. Looked up from germline, CDR1 is LNHNV and CDR2 is YYDKDF (reference sequence). The length of the CDR3 is 13 residues. The chain's CDR3 is CATSSGYAYEQYF. In nucleotides, the CDR3 is TGTGCCACCAGCAGCGGGTACGCCTACGAGCAGTACTTC.

The chain joins TRBV13 to TRBJ1-4; TRBD1 matches 7 bases. The CDR3 runs 14 residues. Germline V gives CDR1 PRHDT, CDR2 FYEKMQ (reference sequence). With V trimmed by 0 bases and J by 7 bases, 2 bases remained unmatched. CDR3 nucleotide sequence: TGTGCCAGCAGCTTAGGCCCAGGGGGTGAAAAACTGTTTTTT. Translated: CASSLGPGGEKLFF.

This clonotype was seen more than once but under ten times. The chain is built from TRBV29-1 and TRBJ1-6; TRBD1 agrees at 8 bases. V shed 3 bases and J 9 bases; nucleotides not matched to a gene: 4. CDR1 and CDR2 (germline): SQVTM, ANQGSEA. This CDR3 is built from 13 residues. The CDR3 coding sequence is TGCAGCGTTGAGGACAGGGAGGGTTCACCCCTCCACTTT. This codes for CSVEDREGSPLHF.

The table lists this clonotype with many counts. V is TRBV6-6 and J is TRBJ2-7; a weak D match, TRBD2 (6 bases). The V end lost 2 bases, the J end lost 3 bases, and 11 bases lay between the germline ends. This CDR3 region has 14 residues. Germline loops: CDR1 MNHNY, CDR2 SVGAGI (reference sequence). CDR3: CASSYVGGNYEQYF. The CDR3 DNA reads TGTGCCAGCAGTTACGTGGGGGGAAACTACGAGCAGTACTTC.

Ten or more counts support this clonotype. This sequence joins TRBV6-5 and TRBJ2-5, with D perhaps matching TRBD1 or TRBD2 (7 bases each). Trimming shortened V by 5 bases and J by 4 bases, and 14 bases separated the two germline ends. The CDR3 spans 14 residues. CDR1 is MNHEY, CDR2 SVGAGI, per germline. This chain's CDR3 is CASSEGGGRETQYF. In nucleotides, the CDR3 is TGTGCCAGCAGTGAGGGAGGGGGCAGAGAGACCCAGTACTTC.

The CDR3 DNA reads as TGTGCCAGCAGTGTGGACGGCGCTAACTATGGCTACACCTTC. Residues: CASSVDGANYGYTF. The rearrangement uses TRBV3-1 and TRBJ1-2; no definite D call. The CDR3 runs 14 residues. CDR1 LGHDT and CDR2 YNNKEL come from the germline V gene (reference sequence). Trimming removed 6 bases from V and 0 bases from J, with 11 bases in between. The variable domain in full, completed from reference TRBV3-1 and TRBJ1-2, reads DTAVSQTPKYLVTQMGNDKSIKCEQNLGHDTMYWYKQDSKKFLKIMFSYNNKELIINETVPNRFSPKSPDKAHLNLHINSLELGDSAVYFCASSVDGANYGYTFGSGTRLTVV.